A single T cell receptor beta chain is shown here with its context. Germline V lookup: CDR1 SGHVS, CDR2 FQNEAQ. The CDR3 spans 15 residues. V was shortened by 4 bases and J by 1 base, with 11 bases between the two germline ends. Clones were sequenced by immunoSEQ multiplex PCR, and TCRdb holds only the in-frame ones, with some missing. Of more than 900,000 clones in the sample, 75% to 85% were seen once. The data derive from a study of shared clonotypes between healthy human individuals. This chain links TRBV7-8 with TRBJ1-3; a possible D gene is TRBD1 (6 bases). This receptor was obtained from a man younger than 30 in good health. Some clones in this sample may be carry-over from other donors' samples. The sample consisted of memory CD4+ T cells from PBMCs. Subset defined: CD45RA-negative fraction. This CDR3 reads CASSSQGRSGNTIYF. The CDR3 DNA reads as TGTGCCAGCAGCTCACAGGGTCGGTCTGGAAACACCATATATTTT.